This T cell receptor beta chain was obtained from a study of blood T cell repertoires in COVID-19. Study at large: Samples representing acute and convalescent COVID-19 were sourced from the United States, Italy and Spain. Nucleic acid was either cDNA or gDNA, and it came from T cells, B-cell-depleted T cells, or PBMCs.

In the original processing: Estimates of nucleated cell counts were drawn from the amplification of reference gene primers. Measured with immunoSEQ multiplex PCR; TCRdb has only the in-frame clones, and not every one. The V and J calls and clone size were taken over from that table, and D and trimming were inferred from the DNA. The sample consists of around 6,300 clones, approximately 82% of them appearing once. V was cut by 2 bases and J by 8 bases, with 18 bases left in between. The CDR3 is 15 residues long. Germline CDR1 and CDR2: LNHDA and SQIVND (reference sequence). Material: peripheral blood. J is TRBJ1-2 and V is TRBV19, with D tentatively TRBD1 (6 bases). The clonotype was recovered from a human donor with active COVID-19. The donor label of this sample is uncertain. In DNA form, the CDR3 reads TGTGCCAGTAGTATATCGACAGGCAATCAAGGGGGCTACACCTTC. Its protein product is CASSISTGNQGGYTF.